These T cell receptor beta chains were read from a single sample in a study of tumor-infiltrating lymphocytes in primary liver carcinoma. One entry per CDR3 protein results from TCRdb running MiXCR on the multiplex PCR reads. Of 47,000 or so distinct CDR3 sequences in the sample, around 79% are singletons; the top ten hold over 25%. The sequencing input was liver tumor tissue from sampling region 3. The origin of the receptors is a man between 35 and 55 years old with primary liver carcinoma and hepatitis B virus infection. The CDR3 runs from the conserved cysteine through the conserved F or W. The D gene is left open where the match is weak. A row's size may be missing; if present it is once, few, many or a size class.

CDR3aa: CASIGLAGLGERFF; CDR3nt: TGTGCCAGCATTGGACTAGCGGGACTTGGTGAGCGGTTCTTC; v_gene: TRBV12-3/TRBV12-4; len: 14; abundance: once; j_gene: TRBJ2-1; d_gene: TRBD2
CDR3aa: CASSYSGTGDSYQQYF; CDR3nt: TGTGCCAGCAGTTACTCGGGAACAGGTGACTCCTACCAGCAGTACTTC; v_gene: TRBV6-5; len: 16; abundance: -; j_gene: TRBJ2-7; d_gene: -
CDR3aa: CATTRLDEHFF; CDR3nt: TGTGCCACCACTCGACTGGATGAGCATTTCTTC; v_gene: TRBV6-1; len: 11; abundance: -; j_gene: TRBJ2-1; d_gene: -
CDR3aa: CASCYSLAGRETQYF; CDR3nt: TGTGCCAGTTGTTACTCCCTAGCGGGAAGGGAGACCCAGTACTTC; v_gene: TRBV6-5; len: 15; abundance: -; j_gene: TRBJ2-5; d_gene: TRBD2
CDR3aa: CSVTRLGGDCEAFF; CDR3nt: TGCAGCGTGACCCGTCTGGGAGGCGACTGTGAAGCTTTCTTT; v_gene: TRBV29-1; len: 14; abundance: -; j_gene: TRBJ1-1; d_gene: -
CDR3aa: CASSPDAFYGYTF; CDR3nt: TGTGCCAGTAGCCCCGACGCCTTCTATGGCTACACCTTC; v_gene: TRBV19; len: 13; abundance: -; j_gene: TRBJ1-2; d_gene: -
CDR3aa: CVSSPSRGAGVSDTQYF; CDR3nt: TGCGTCAGCAGTCCCTCTAGGGGGGCGGGAGTGTCAGATACGCAGTATTTT; v_gene: TRBV4-1; len: 17; abundance: -; j_gene: TRBJ2-3; d_gene: -
CDR3aa: CASSYSNGGIYDEQFF; CDR3nt: TGTGCCAGCAGTTACTCGAATGGCGGTATCTACGATGAGCAGTTCTTC; v_gene: TRBV6-5; len: 16; abundance: -; j_gene: TRBJ2-1; d_gene: -
CDR3aa: CASSLEGTSGRDEQFF; CDR3nt: TGTGCCAGCAGCTTAGAAGGGACTAGCGGGAGGGATGAGCAGTTCTTC; v_gene: TRBV11-2; len: 16; abundance: medium-sized; j_gene: TRBJ2-1; d_gene: TRBD2
CDR3aa: CVSSEKGGDPSYNEQFF; CDR3nt: TGTGTCAGCAGTGAAAAGGGGGGCGATCCCTCCTACAATGAGCAGTTCTTC; v_gene: TRBV2; len: 17; abundance: -; j_gene: TRBJ2-1; d_gene: -
CDR3aa: CASSETTPDSSQPQYF; CDR3nt: TGTGCCAGCAGCGAAACTACACCCGATAGCAGTCAGCCCCAGTATTTT; v_gene: TRBV6-1; len: 16; abundance: -; j_gene: TRBJ2-3; d_gene: -
CDR3aa: CIARRTFHDEQYF; CDR3nt: TGCATCGCAAGGCGGACATTCCATGACGAGCAGTACTTC; v_gene: TRBV29-1; len: 13; abundance: -; j_gene: TRBJ2-7; d_gene: -
CDR3aa: CASSWVLLGELFF; CDR3nt: TGTGCCAGCAGCTGGGTCCTTCTTGGGGAGCTGTTTTTT; v_gene: TRBV11-2; len: 13; abundance: medium-sized; j_gene: TRBJ2-2; d_gene: -
CDR3aa: CASGEPASGPYITDTQYF; CDR3nt: TGTGCCAGCGGTGAGCCAGCTAGCGGGCCGTATATCACAGATACGCAGTATTTT; v_gene: TRBV6-1; len: 18; abundance: -; j_gene: TRBJ2-3; d_gene: TRBD2
CDR3aa: CRVGGLAGDETQYF; CDR3nt: TGCCGCGTTGGAGGGCTAGCAGGAGACGAGACCCAGTACTTC; v_gene: TRBV29-1; len: 14; abundance: -; j_gene: TRBJ2-5; d_gene: -
CDR3aa: CASSDNEGQGVREQYF; CDR3nt: TGTGCCAGCAGTGATAACGAGGGACAGGGGGTTCGCGAGCAGTACTTC; v_gene: TRBV6-1; len: 16; abundance: once; j_gene: TRBJ2-7; d_gene: TRBD1
CDR3aa: CVSSQRSVTYNERFF; CDR3nt: TGCGTCAGCAGCCAAAGATCTGTGACCTACAATGAGCGGTTCTTC; v_gene: TRBV4-1; len: 15; abundance: -; j_gene: TRBJ2-1; d_gene: -
CDR3aa: CASSAPGRTNTGELFF; CDR3nt: TGTGCCAGCAGCGCCCCGGGACGAACGAACACCGGAGAGCTGTTTTTT; v_gene: TRBV11-2; len: 16; abundance: -; j_gene: TRBJ2-2; d_gene: -
CDR3aa: CACGLFLAGDGSYNEQFF; CDR3nt: TGTGCCTGCGGTTTGTTTCTAGCGGGAGACGGTTCCTACAATGAGCAGTTCTTC; v_gene: TRBV4-2; len: 18; abundance: -; j_gene: TRBJ2-1; d_gene: TRBD2
CDR3aa: CAGSEVPGQTGNEQFF; CDR3nt: TGTGCCGGCAGTGAAGTCCCTGGACAGACGGGCAATGAGCAGTTCTTC; v_gene: TRBV6-1; len: 16; abundance: few; j_gene: TRBJ2-1; d_gene: -
CDR3aa: CSSSLSVGISYKQYF; CDR3nt: TGTTCCAGCAGCCTATCTGTGGGTATATCCTACAAGCAGTACTTC; v_gene: TRBV11-2; len: 15; abundance: -; j_gene: TRBJ2-7; d_gene: -
CDR3aa: CATVSLAGASEQYF; CDR3nt: TGCGCCACCGTATCGCTGGCGGGAGCTTCTGAGCAGTACTTC; v_gene: TRBV5-1; len: 14; abundance: few; j_gene: TRBJ2-7; d_gene: TRBD2
CDR3aa: CAGSFGGAETQYF; CDR3nt: TGCGCCGGCAGTTTCGGTGGAGCAGAGACCCAGTACTTC; v_gene: TRBV5-1; len: 13; abundance: -; j_gene: TRBJ2-5; d_gene: -
CDR3aa: CASSLDLASTDTQYF; CDR3nt: TGTGCCAGCAGCTTAGATCTGGCTAGCACAGATACGCAGTATTTT; v_gene: TRBV11-2; len: 15; abundance: many; j_gene: TRBJ2-3; d_gene: -
CDR3aa: CASSVNGRETQYF; CDR3nt: TGTGCCAGCAGTGTGAACGGGAGAGAGACCCAGTACTTC; v_gene: TRBV6-1; len: 13; abundance: medium-sized; j_gene: TRBJ2-5; d_gene: -
CDR3aa: CASSSYALTGAPQETQYF; CDR3nt: TGTGCCAGCAGCTCGTACGCACTGACAGGGGCTCCCCAAGAGACCCAGTACTTC; v_gene: TRBV11-2; len: 18; abundance: -; j_gene: TRBJ2-5; d_gene: TRBD1
CDR3aa: CASSLTGDNEQFF; CDR3nt: TGTGCCAGCAGCCTAACAGGGGACAATGAGCAGTTCTTC; v_gene: TRBV6-5; len: 13; abundance: -; j_gene: TRBJ2-1; d_gene: TRBD1
CDR3aa: CSVGGPAGDETQYF; CDR3nt: TGTAGCGTTGGAGGGCCAGCGGGAGACGAGACCCAGTACTTC; v_gene: TRBV29-1; len: 14; abundance: -; j_gene: TRBJ2-5; d_gene: TRBD2
CDR3aa: CASSNKDQPGHTYGYTF; CDR3nt: TGTGCCAGCAGCAATAAGGACCAACCGGGACACACCTATGGCTACACCTTC; v_gene: TRBV21-1; len: 17; abundance: -; j_gene: TRBJ1-2; d_gene: -
CDR3aa: CASSSDGPGLGTQYF; CDR3nt: TGTGCCAGCAGCTCAGACGGACCGGGGTTAGGAACGCAGTATTTT; v_gene: TRBV7-8; len: 15; abundance: -; j_gene: TRBJ2-3; d_gene: -
CDR3aa: CSGLNTTENIQYF; CDR3nt: TGTAGCGGGCTCAATACTACCGAAAACATTCAGTACTTC; v_gene: TRBV29-1; len: 13; abundance: -; j_gene: TRBJ2-4; d_gene: TRBD2
CDR3aa: CASNPTSRGLSTGELFF; CDR3nt: TGTGCCAGCAACCCAACTTCCAGGGGGCTAAGTACCGGGGAGCTGTTTTTT; v_gene: TRBV12-3/TRBV12-4; len: 17; abundance: once; j_gene: TRBJ2-2; d_gene: TRBD1
CDR3aa: CASGAGHGGDTEAFF; CDR3nt: TGTGCCAGCGGTGCCGGACATGGAGGGGACACTGAAGCTTTCTTT; v_gene: TRBV6-1; len: 15; abundance: -; j_gene: TRBJ1-1; d_gene: -
CDR3aa: CASSQEDGAGNSIYF; CDR3nt: TGTGCCAGCAGCCAAGAGGACGGAGCTGGAAACTCCATATATTTT; v_gene: TRBV4-2; len: 15; abundance: -; j_gene: TRBJ1-3; d_gene: -